This entry concerns a single TCR beta chain. These data come from a study of shared clonotypes between healthy human individuals. Data came from immunoSEQ multiplex PCR; TCRdb stores just in-frame clones and leaves some out. The data hold approximately 2,000,000 clones, with 85% to 95% observed a single time. V shed 4 bases, J shed 6 bases, and the junction held 3 bases outside the gene matches. The germline V gene encodes CDR1 MNHNY and CDR2 SVGAGI (reference sequence). CDR3 length equals 15 residues. The sequenced material came from naive CD4+ T cells from PBMCs. Subset specified: CD45RA+ positively selected. The J gene is TRBJ1-6, the V gene TRBV6-6, with 10 bases identical to TRBD1. This clonotype was sampled from a man younger than 35 in good health. Some clones in this sample may be carry-over from other donors' samples. The CDR3 DNA sequence: TGTGCCAGCAGTTCGACAGGGGGCCGTAATTCACCCCTCCACTTT. Its protein product is CASSSTGGRNSPLHF.